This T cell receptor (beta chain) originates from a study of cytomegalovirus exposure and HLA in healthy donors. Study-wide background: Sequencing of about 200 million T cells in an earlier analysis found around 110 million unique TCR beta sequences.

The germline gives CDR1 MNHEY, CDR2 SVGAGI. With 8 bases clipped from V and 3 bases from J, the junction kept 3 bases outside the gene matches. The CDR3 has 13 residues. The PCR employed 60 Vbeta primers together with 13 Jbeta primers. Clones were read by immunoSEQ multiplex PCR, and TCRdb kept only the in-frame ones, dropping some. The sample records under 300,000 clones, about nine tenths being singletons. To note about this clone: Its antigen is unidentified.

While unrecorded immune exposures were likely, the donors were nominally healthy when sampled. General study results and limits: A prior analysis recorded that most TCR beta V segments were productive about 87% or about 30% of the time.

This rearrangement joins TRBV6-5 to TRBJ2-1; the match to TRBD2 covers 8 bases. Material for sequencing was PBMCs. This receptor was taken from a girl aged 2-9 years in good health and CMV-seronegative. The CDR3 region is CASGGTSYNEQFF. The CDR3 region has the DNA TGTGCCAGCGGCGGGACTAGCTACAATGAGCAGTTCTTC.